Listed here are 19 T cell receptor beta chains from one sample, sequenced in a study of blood T cell repertoires in COVID-19. This table comes from immunoSEQ multiplex PCR, and its TCRdb copy is limited to in-frame clones, with some not included. The sample lists approximately 180,000 clones, less than 85% occurring once. Sequencing was done on a sample of PBMCs or T cells enriched from blood (not recorded which). These receptor sequences come from a woman in her fifties or sixties with acute COVID-19.

The genes are TRBV5-8 and TRBJ1-2; TRBD1 agrees at 11 bases. The CDR3 has 15 residues. CDR1 is SGHTS, CDR2 YDEGEE, per germline. Germline trimming cut 0 bases from V and 6 bases from J; bases unmatched to any gene: 4. The CDR3 bases are TGTGCCAGCAGCTTGGGGACAGGGGGCGCGAATGGCTACACCTTC. It encodes CASSLGTGGANGYTF.

The chain combines TRBV9 with TRBJ2-6; 9 nucleotides line up with TRBD2. Looked up from germline, CDR1 is SGDLS and CDR2 is YYNGEE. The CDR3 covers 17 residues. The junction had 5 bases not matched to a gene; V was cut back by 0 bases and J by 4 bases. The chain's CDR3 is CASSVGASGTGANVLTF. The CDR3 nucleotides read TGTGCCAGCAGCGTAGGGGCTAGCGGGACAGGGGCCAACGTCCTGACTTTC.

This chain joins TRBV9 and TRBJ2-5; 11 bases agree with TRBD2. Germline CDR1 SGDLS, CDR2 YYNGEE. The CDR3 extends over 15 amino acids. With 0 bases clipped from V and 5 bases from J, the junction kept 3 bases outside the gene matches. CDR3 nucleotides: TGTGCCAGCAGCGTAGTAGCGGGGGGGCGCGAGACCCAGTACTTC. Protein sequence: CASSVVAGGRETQYF.

This clone occurred once. The chain joins TRBV7-9 to TRBJ2-5; 11 bases agree with TRBD2. Trimming cost V 5 bases and J 5 bases; bases outside gene matches: 16. Germline loops: CDR1 SEHNR, CDR2 FQNEAQ (reference sequence). This CDR3 has 18 amino acids. CDR3 protein: CASSRGASGGFLRETQYF. The CDR3 DNA reads as TGTGCCAGCAGCCGAGGGGCTAGCGGGGGGTTCCTCCGGGAGACCCAGTACTTC.

The chain uses TRBV25-1 and TRBJ2-2, with D perhaps matching TRBD2 (5 bases). CDR1 and CDR2 from the germline V gene are MGHDK and SYGVNS. The CDR3 consists of 13 residues. V was shortened by 7 bases and J by 6 bases, with 12 bases between the two germline ends. In nucleotides, the CDR3 is TGTGCCAGCACCACGAGGGCGGCCGGGGAGCTGTTTTTT. Translation: CASTTRAAGELFF.

The chain couples TRBV4-3 to TRBJ2-5; 9 bases are a match to TRBD2. Looked up from germline, CDR1 is LGHNA and CDR2 is YSLEER. The CDR3 loop spans 15 amino acids. J was trimmed by 1 base and V by 0 bases; bases with no gene match: 0. CDR3 sequence: CASSQERGGQETQYF. The CDR3 DNA is TGCGCCAGCAGCCAAGAGCGGGGGGGCCAAGAGACCCAGTACTTC.

This rearrangement joins TRBV12-3 or TRBV12-4 to TRBJ2-5; the match to TRBD1 covers 9 bases. V shed 4 bases and J 5 bases; nucleotides not matched to a gene: 2. CDR3 length equals 13 residues. CDR3 bases: TGTGCCAGCAGTTACGGACAGGGGGAGACCCAGTACTTC. Amino acid sequence: CASSYGQGETQYF.

J is TRBJ1-2 and V is TRBV4-1, with 7 bases aligning to TRBD1. With V trimmed by 3 bases and J by 8 bases, 15 bases remained unmatched. The V gene's germline CDR1 is MGHRA and CDR2 YSYEKL. The CDR3 sequence is 16 residues long. Here the CDR3 reads CASSHTKKDRVSGYTF. CDR3 in DNA: TGCGCCAGCAGCCACACTAAAAAAGACAGGGTAAGCGGCTACACCTTC.

This chain joins TRBV7-2 and TRBJ2-3; D not certain. Germline lookup yields CDR1 SGHTA and CDR2 FQGNSA. V lost 1 base to trimming and J lost 0 bases, with 5 bases between them. The CDR3 totals 14 residues. CDR3 in DNA: TGTGCCAGCAGCTTAGGTCCTAGCACAGATACGCAGTATTTT. Protein product: CASSLGPSTDTQYF. Complete variable domain (other parts from reference TRBV7-2 and TRBJ2-3): GAGVSQSPSNKVTEKGKDVELRCDPISGHTALYWYRQSLGQGLEFLIYFQGNSAPDKSGLPSDRFSAERTGGSVSTLTIQRTQQEDSAVYLCASSLGPSTDTQYFGPGTRLTVL.

The chain recombines TRBV9 with TRBJ2-3; D is possibly TRBD2 (6 bases). This CDR3 has 14 residues. Germline CDR1 reads SGDLS; CDR2 reads YYNGEE. V was shortened by 3 bases and J by 6 bases, with 14 bases between the two germline ends. In DNA, the CDR3 is TGTGCCAGCAGCGCTCGCCGCCGGGGGGATACGCAGTATTTT. Translation: CASSARRRGDTQYF.

The chain uses TRBV28 and TRBJ1-5; 7 nucleotides match TRBD1. The CDR3 is made up of 14 amino acids. The germline CDR1 and CDR2 sequences are MDHEN and SYDVKM. V lost 5 bases, J lost 4 bases, and 5 bases stayed unmatched. DNA for the CDR3: TGTGCCAGCAGTCCCGGGGACAGTAATCAGCCCCAGCATTTT. Translated, it gives CASSPGDSNQPQHF.

J is TRBJ2-5 and V is TRBV9; 8 positions match TRBD2. J lost 5 bases, V lost 4 bases, and 7 bases had no gene match. CDR1 and CDR2 from the germline V gene are SGDLS and YYNGEE. The CDR3 extends over 14 amino acids. The CDR3 region is CASSPGGVVETQYF. The DNA for the CDR3 is TGTGCCAGCAGCCCCGGGGGGGTAGTGGAGACCCAGTACTTC.

The genes are TRBV7-8 and TRBJ1-3; unclear D gene. Trimming took 7 bases from V and 2 from J, leaving 21 bases between them. Germline V gives CDR1 SGHVS, CDR2 FQNEAQ. This CDR3 comprises 17 residues. The CDR3 nucleotides are TGTGCCAGCACCCGCAGCTACGTGGCAGAGGCTGGAAACACCATATATTTT. Amino acid sequence: CASTRSYVAEAGNTIYF.

The chain uses TRBV4-1 and TRBJ2-7; 11 bases map to TRBD2. The germline gives CDR1 MGHRA, CDR2 YSYEKL. V lost 1 base and J lost 6; bases outside the gene matches: 8. This CDR3 contains 16 residues. As DNA, the CDR3 is TGCGCCAGCAGCCAAGGGGGACTAGCGGTTTCCCCCGAGCAGTACTTC. Translation: CASSQGGLAVSPEQYF.

V and J are TRBV5-1 and TRBJ2-1, with TRBD2 as a possible D gene (6 bases). CDR1 is SGHRS and CDR2 is YFSETQ in the germline V gene. This CDR3 comprises 12 residues. The V and J ends lost 2 bases and 10 bases respectively, with 10 bases between them. The CDR3 DNA reads TGCGCCAGCAGCTTATTGGACTACGAGCAGTTCTTC. This codes for CASSLLDYEQFF.

The chain links TRBV5-4 to TRBJ1-1; D is undetermined. Germline-derived CDR1 and CDR2 are SGHNT and YYREEE (reference sequence). This CDR3 has 14 residues. Trimming took off 2 bases at V and 1 base at J, with 9 bases between the two ends. CDR3 coding DNA: TGTGCCAGCAGCTTTGGCAGAAAGAACACTGAAGCTTTCTTT. It encodes CASSFGRKNTEAFF.

This sequence joins TRBV5-1 and TRBJ2-5, with 7 bases that match TRBD2. Per germline, CDR1 SGHRS and CDR2 YFSETQ. V shed 3 bases and J 5 bases; nucleotides not matched to a gene: 13. The CDR3 has 16 residues. CDR3 in amino acids: CASSSRGGRASETQYF. CDR3 nucleotide sequence: TGCGCCAGCAGCTCCCGAGGTGGGAGGGCCTCCGAGACCCAGTACTTC.

The V and J genes are TRBV6-5 and TRBJ1-1, with D tentatively TRBD1 (6 bases). This CDR3 is built from 13 residues. The germline gives CDR1 MNHEY, CDR2 SVGAGI. Trimming took off 4 bases at V and 4 bases at J, with 10 bases between the two ends. The CDR3 sequence: CASSSPQGTEAFF. CDR3 sequence (DNA): TGTGCCAGCAGTTCCCCACAGGGCACTGAAGCTTTCTTT.

The chain couples TRBV7-2 to TRBJ2-5, with D perhaps TRBD1 (6 bases). From germline, CDR1 is SGHTA and CDR2 FQGNSA. Between the trimmed V and J ends, which lost 5 bases and 5 bases, there was a span of 15 bases. The length of the CDR3 is 14 residues. The CDR3 region is CASSRTGFWETQYF. Written as DNA, the CDR3 is TGTGCCAGCAGCCGTACAGGGTTTTGGGAGACCCAGTACTTC.